This T cell receptor (beta chain) derives from a study of T cells after yellow fever vaccination. This clonotype was seen at least ten times. Its antigen is unknown. General observations from the study: Booster sampling recovered most clones from primary vaccination (about 97% CD4, roughly 88% CD8). Though it reached lower strength, the secondary response hit its peak faster, day 5 versus 15. Researchers noted that a small share of clonotypes showed up in both CD4 and CD8 compartments.

Trimming removed 7 bases at V and 0 bases at J, with 12 bases between. This CDR3 spans 15 amino acids. It was through 5'RACE template switching that TCR cDNA was made, with a universal primer site and UMIs added. Using its own MiXCR run on the 5' RACE reads, TCRdb lists one record per CDR3 protein. The table shows tens of thousands of distinct CDR3 sequences, with approximately 7% occurring only once. This rearrangement joins TRBV23-1 to TRBJ2-2; D ambiguous. TRBV23-1 is placed among ORFs of uncertain function. The receptor comes from a man aged 18 to 30 who received the YFV17D yellow fever vaccine. Sample: CD8+ T cells sorted from PBMCs, taken more than 40 days after the first yellow fever vaccination. The CDR3 is CASNHSRSNTGELFF. CDR3 nucleotide sequence: TGCGCCAGCAACCATAGCCGATCGAACACCGGGGAGCTGTTTTTT.